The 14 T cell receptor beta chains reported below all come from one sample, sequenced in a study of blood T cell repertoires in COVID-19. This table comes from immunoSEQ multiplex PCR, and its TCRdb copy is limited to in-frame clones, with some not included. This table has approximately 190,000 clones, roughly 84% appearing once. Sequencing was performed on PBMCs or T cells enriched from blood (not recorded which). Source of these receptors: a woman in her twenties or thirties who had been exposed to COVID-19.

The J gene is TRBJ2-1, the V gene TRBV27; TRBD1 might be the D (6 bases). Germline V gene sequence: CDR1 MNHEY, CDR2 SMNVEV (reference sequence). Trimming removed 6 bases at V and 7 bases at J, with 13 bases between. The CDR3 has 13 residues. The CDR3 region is CASRPGANNEQFF. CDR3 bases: TGTGCCAGCAGACCAGGGGCTAATAATGAGCAGTTCTTC.

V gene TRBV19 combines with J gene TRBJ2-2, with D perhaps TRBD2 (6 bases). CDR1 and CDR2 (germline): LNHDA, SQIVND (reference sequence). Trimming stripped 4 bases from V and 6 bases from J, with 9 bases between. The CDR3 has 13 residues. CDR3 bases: TGTGCCAGTAGTACGGGGGTGGCCGGGGAGCTGTTTTTT. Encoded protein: CASSTGVAGELFF.

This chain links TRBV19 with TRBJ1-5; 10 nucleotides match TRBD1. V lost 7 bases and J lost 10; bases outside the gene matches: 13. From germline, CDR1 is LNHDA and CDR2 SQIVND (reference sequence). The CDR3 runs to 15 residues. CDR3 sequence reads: CASTLVGTGERPQHF. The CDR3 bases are TGTGCCAGTACCCTGGTTGGGACAGGGGAAAGACCCCAGCATTTT.

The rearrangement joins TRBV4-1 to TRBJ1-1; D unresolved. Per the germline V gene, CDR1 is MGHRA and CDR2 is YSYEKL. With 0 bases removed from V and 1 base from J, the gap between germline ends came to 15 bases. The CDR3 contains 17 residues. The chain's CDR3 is CASSQDRFLLRNTEAFF. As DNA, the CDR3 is TGCGCCAGCAGCCAAGATCGGTTTCTTTTGAGGAACACTGAAGCTTTCTTT.

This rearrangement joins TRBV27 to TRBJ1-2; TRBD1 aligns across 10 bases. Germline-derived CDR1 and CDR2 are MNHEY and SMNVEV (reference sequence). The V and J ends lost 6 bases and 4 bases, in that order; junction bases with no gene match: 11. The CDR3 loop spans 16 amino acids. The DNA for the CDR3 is TGTGCCAGCAGAAAATTATCGACAGGGGGCGGCTATGGCTACACCTTC. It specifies CASRKLSTGGGYGYTF.

In nucleotides, the CDR3 is TGTGCCAGCACCTTGACAGAATACTATGGCTACACCTTC. Its translation is CASTLTEYYGYTF. This chain joins TRBV6-5 and TRBJ1-2, with a weak D call TRBD1 (5 bases). V was cut by 7 bases and J by 3 bases, with 12 bases left in between. CDR1 is MNHEY, CDR2 SVGAGI, per germline. This CDR3 spans 13 amino acids.

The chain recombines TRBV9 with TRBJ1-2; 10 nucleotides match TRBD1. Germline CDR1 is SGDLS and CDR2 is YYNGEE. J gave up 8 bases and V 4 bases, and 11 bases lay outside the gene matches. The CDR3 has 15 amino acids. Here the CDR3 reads CASSFSGTGVEGYTF. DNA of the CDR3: TGTGCCAGCAGCTTCTCGGGGACAGGGGTTGAGGGCTACACCTTC.

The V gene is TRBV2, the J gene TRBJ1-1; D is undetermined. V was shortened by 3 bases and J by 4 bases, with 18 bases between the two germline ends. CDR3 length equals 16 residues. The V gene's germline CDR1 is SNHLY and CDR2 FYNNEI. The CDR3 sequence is CASSDGFGEVGTEAFF. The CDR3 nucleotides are TGTGCCAGCAGTGATGGGTTTGGGGAGGTGGGCACTGAAGCTTTCTTT.

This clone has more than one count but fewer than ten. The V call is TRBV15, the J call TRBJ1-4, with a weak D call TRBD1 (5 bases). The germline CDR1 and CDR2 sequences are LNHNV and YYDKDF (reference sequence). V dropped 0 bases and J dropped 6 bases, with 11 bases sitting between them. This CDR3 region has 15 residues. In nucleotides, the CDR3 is TGTGCCACCAGCAGAGATCGCAGGGTGTATGAAAAACTGTTTTTT. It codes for CATSRDRRVYEKLFF.

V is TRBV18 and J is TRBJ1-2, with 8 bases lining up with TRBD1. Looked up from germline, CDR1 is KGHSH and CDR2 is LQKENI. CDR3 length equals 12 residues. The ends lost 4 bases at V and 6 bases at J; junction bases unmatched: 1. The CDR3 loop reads CASSQDRDGYTF. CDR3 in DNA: TGTGCCAGCTCACAGGACAGGGATGGCTACACCTTC.

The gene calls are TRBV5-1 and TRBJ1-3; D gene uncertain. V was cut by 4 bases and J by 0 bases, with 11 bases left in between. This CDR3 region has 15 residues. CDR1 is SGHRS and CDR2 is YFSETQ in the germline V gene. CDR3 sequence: CASSTTLGSGNTIYF. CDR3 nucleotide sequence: TGCGCCAGCAGCACCACGCTAGGCTCTGGAAACACCATATATTTT.

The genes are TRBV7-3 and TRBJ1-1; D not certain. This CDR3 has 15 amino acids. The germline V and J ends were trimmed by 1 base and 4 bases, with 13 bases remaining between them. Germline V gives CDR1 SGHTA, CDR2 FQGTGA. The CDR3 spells CASSLMGGLGTEAFF. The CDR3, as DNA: TGTGCCAGCAGCTTAATGGGAGGGTTGGGCACTGAAGCTTTCTTT.

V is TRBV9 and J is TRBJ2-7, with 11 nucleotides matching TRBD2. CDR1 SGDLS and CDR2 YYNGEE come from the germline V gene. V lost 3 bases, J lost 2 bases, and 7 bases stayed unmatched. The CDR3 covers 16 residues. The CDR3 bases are TGTGCCAGCAGCGCGGGGGGGACTAGCGGTGCCTACGAGCAGTACTTC. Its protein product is CASSAGGTSGAYEQYF.

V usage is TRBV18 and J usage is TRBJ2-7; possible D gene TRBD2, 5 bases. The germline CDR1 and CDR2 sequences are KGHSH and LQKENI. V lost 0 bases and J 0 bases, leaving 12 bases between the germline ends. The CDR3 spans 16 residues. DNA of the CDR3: TGTGCCAGCTCACCACCGCTACGGGAAAGCTCCTACGAGCAGTACTTC. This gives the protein CASSPPLRESSYEQYF.